This passage covers 19 T cell receptor beta chains from one sample sequenced in a study of blood T cell repertoires in COVID-19. TCRdb's copy holds only in-frame clones and misses some; the assay was immunoSEQ multiplex PCR. The table shows over 120,000 clones, with 77% occurring only once. The source material was peripheral blood. These receptors were collected from a woman in her forties or fifties with active or convalescent COVID-19.

The V and J genes are TRBV5-6 and TRBJ2-3, with D possibly matching TRBD2 (6 bases). V gave up 7 bases and J gave up 6 bases, with 18 bases separating them. Germline CDR1 reads SGHDT; CDR2 reads YYEEEE. The CDR3 sequence is 14 residues long. The CDR3 DNA follows: TGTGCCAGCTCCGGGACTCAACCCGGGGATACGCAGTATTTT. Translation gives CASSGTQPGDTQYF.

The J gene is TRBJ2-5, the V gene TRBV28, with 7 positions matching TRBD2. Germline values: CDR1 MDHEN, CDR2 SYDVKM. The CDR3 runs to 17 residues. Trimming cost V 5 bases and J 7 bases; bases outside gene matches: 19. CDR3 in amino acids: CASSPSPGAGVRGTQYF. The CDR3 DNA sequence: TGTGCCAGCAGTCCCTCCCCCGGGGCGGGAGTACGGGGGACCCAGTACTTC.

The V gene is TRBV19, the J gene TRBJ2-7; TRBD1 might be the D (7 bases). The V end was cut by 3 bases, the J end by 6 bases, with 15 bases between. The CDR3 length is 14 residues. Germline V gene lookup returns CDR1 LNHDA and CDR2 SQIVND (reference sequence). This CDR3 reads CASSIGGGPFEQYF. As DNA, the CDR3 is TGTGCCAGTAGTATTGGAGGGGGCCCTTTCGAGCAGTACTTC.

The CDR3 region is CAISEFGEGGNQPQHF. DNA of the CDR3: TGTGCCATCAGTGAGTTCGGGGAGGGCGGCAATCAGCCCCAGCATTTT. The chain joins TRBV10-3 to TRBJ1-5; D remains ambiguous. V lost 1 base and J lost 2, with 12 bases in between. This CDR3 has 16 amino acids. The germline V gene encodes CDR1 ENHRY and CDR2 SYGVKD.

The chain employs TRBV7-2 and TRBJ2-2, with a possible D match to TRBD2 (5 bases). This CDR3 is built from 15 residues. Per the germline V gene, CDR1 is SGHTA and CDR2 is FQGNSA. V was clipped by 5 bases and J by 6 bases, with 16 bases between them. The CDR3 DNA follows: TGTGCCAGCAGCACCGGACTGAGGGCGGCCGGGGAGCTGTTTTTT. Protein sequence: CASSTGLRAAGELFF. The variable domain in full, completed from reference TRBV7-2 and TRBJ2-2, reads GAGVSQSPSNKVTEKGKDVELRCDPISGHTALYWYRQSLGQGLEFLIYFQGNSAPDKSGLPSDRFSAERTGGSVSTLTIQRTQQEDSAVYLCASSTGLRAAGELFFGEGSRLTVL.

The rearrangement joins TRBV6-5 to TRBJ2-1; the match to TRBD1 covers 12 bases. The CDR3 is made up of 15 amino acids. CDR1 is MNHEY and CDR2 is SVGAGI in the germline V gene. V dropped 7 bases and J dropped 7; count of bases not matched to a gene: 8. The CDR3 nucleotides are TGTGCCAGCACCGCCGGGACAGGGGGCAAGAATGAGCAGTTCTTC. Its protein is CASTAGTGGKNEQFF.

DNA for the CDR3: TGTGCCTGGAGGGGAGGGACAGGGTCGTACAATGAGCAGTTCTTC. Residues: CAWRGGTGSYNEQFF. The rearrangement joins TRBV30 to TRBJ2-1; 9 nucleotides align to TRBD1. V lost 3 bases and J lost 4; bases outside the gene matches: 7. CDR1 is GTSNPN and CDR2 is SVGIG in the germline V gene (reference sequence). The CDR3 loop spans 15 amino acids.

This chain joins TRBV27 and TRBJ2-3; TRBD2 matches at 11 bases. The V and J ends lost 3 bases and 2 bases, in that order; junction bases with no gene match: 16. The CDR3 totals 20 residues. Germline V lookup: CDR1 MNHEY, CDR2 SMNVEV (reference sequence). The CDR3 protein is CASSFEGLAGGPSFTDTQYF. For the CDR3, the DNA is TGTGCCAGCAGTTTTGAGGGCCTAGCGGGGGGCCCTTCCTTCACAGATACGCAGTATTTT.

The gene calls are TRBV9 and TRBJ2-2, with 7 bases matching TRBD1. Germline-derived CDR1 and CDR2 are SGDLS and YYNGEE. The trim removed 3 bases at V and 6 bases at J, leaving 5 bases unmatched. The CDR3 covers 14 residues. The CDR3 protein is CASSAKTGSGELFF. CDR3 nucleotides: TGTGCCAGCAGCGCCAAGACAGGGTCCGGGGAGCTGTTTTTT.

This chain links TRBV19 with TRBJ2-1; D may be TRBD2 (7 bases). Trimming removed 8 bases from V and 8 bases from J, with 16 bases in between. The CDR3 extends over 13 amino acids. The germline CDR1 and CDR2 sequences are LNHDA and SQIVND (reference sequence). In DNA form, the CDR3 reads TGTGCCAGTCGGGGGGCCAAGGGCCATGAGCAGTTCTTC. Its protein product is CASRGAKGHEQFF.

In this sample, this clone turned up many times. The CDR3 DNA follows: TGTGCCAGCAGCCTGGGACAACATCTCTCACCCCTCCACTTT. This sequence encodes CASSLGQHLSPLHF. The rearrangement links TRBV6-5 to TRBJ1-6; TRBD1 is a possible D gene (6 bases). Looked up from germline, CDR1 is MNHEY and CDR2 is SVGAGI. CDR3 length: 14 amino acids. V was clipped by 6 bases and J by 10 bases, with 16 bases between them.

The V and J genes are TRBV7-2 and TRBJ2-7; 9 positions agree with TRBD1. The germline V gene has CDR1 SGHTA and CDR2 FQGNSA. The CDR3 sequence is 15 residues long. The ends lost 5 bases at V and 3 bases at J; junction bases unmatched: 8. This CDR3 is CASSPNRGLVYEQYF. CDR3 nucleotides: TGTGCCAGCAGCCCCAACAGGGGGCTGGTCTACGAGCAGTACTTC.

The chain uses TRBV4-3 and TRBJ1-4; maybe TRBD1 (6 bases). Between the trimmed V and J ends, which lost 2 bases and 3 bases, there was a span of 10 bases. Germline CDR1 is LGHNA and CDR2 is YSLEER. There are 15 residues in the CDR3. As DNA, the CDR3 is TGCGCCAGCAGCCAACGGGGGGCCGCTAATGAAAAACTGTTTTTT. Translating gives CASSQRGAANEKLFF.

V usage is TRBV18 and J usage is TRBJ2-5; 7 positions agree with TRBD2. The CDR3 loop spans 15 amino acids. With V trimmed by 6 bases and J by 5 bases, 12 bases remained unmatched. Germline V CDR1 and CDR2: KGHSH, LQKENI. CDR3 DNA sequence: TGTGCCAGCTCTCGGCGGGAGCCAACGGCGGAGACCCAGTACTTC. Protein: CASSRREPTAETQYF.

V usage is TRBV15 and J usage is TRBJ1-2, with 8 bases fitting TRBD1. The germline V gene has CDR1 LNHNV and CDR2 YYDKDF (reference sequence). Trimming cost V 5 bases and J 8 bases; bases outside gene matches: 7. The CDR3 consists of 13 residues. In DNA form, the CDR3 reads TGTGCCACCAGCCCCGTGAGACAGGGGGGCTACACCTTC. This codes for CATSPVRQGGYTF.

This clone was found once. The chain recombines TRBV6-5 with TRBJ1-2; 8 bases map to TRBD1. The CDR3 has 14 amino acids. V lost 2 bases to trimming and J lost 8 bases; unmatched junction nucleotides: 7. CDR1 and CDR2 from the germline V gene are MNHEY and SVGAGI. The CDR3 nucleotides read TGTGCCAGCAGTTACCGACAGGGGTCGAGGGGCTACACCTTC. Protein product: CASSYRQGSRGYTF.

The chain uses TRBV6-5 and TRBJ2-1; possibly TRBD2 for D (5 bases). V shed 6 bases and J shed 8 bases, with 11 bases lying between them. The CDR3 runs 12 residues. Germline assignment: CDR1 MNHEY and CDR2 SVGAGI. This CDR3 reads CASSQLGDEQFF. The CDR3 nucleotides read TGTGCCAGCAGCCAACTAGGAGATGAGCAGTTCTTC.

V is TRBV11-3 and J is TRBJ2-3, with D possibly matching TRBD2 (6 bases). Germline V gives CDR1 SGHNT, CDR2 YENEEA. The CDR3 has 15 residues. Trimming shortened V by 0 bases and J by 3 bases, and 10 bases separated the two germline ends. The CDR3 loop is CASSLDGGVTDTQYF. The CDR3 DNA reads TGTGCCAGCAGCTTAGACGGGGGAGTGACAGATACGCAGTATTTT.

The rearrangement uses TRBV9 and TRBJ1-1, with TRBD1 matching 7 bases. This CDR3 is built from 15 residues. V lost 6 bases, J lost 3 bases, and 11 bases stayed unmatched. In germline, CDR1 is SGDLS, CDR2 YYNGEE. The CDR3 is CASTRKGDRDTEAFF. The CDR3 DNA follows: TGTGCCAGCACCCGTAAGGGGGACAGAGACACTGAAGCTTTCTTT.